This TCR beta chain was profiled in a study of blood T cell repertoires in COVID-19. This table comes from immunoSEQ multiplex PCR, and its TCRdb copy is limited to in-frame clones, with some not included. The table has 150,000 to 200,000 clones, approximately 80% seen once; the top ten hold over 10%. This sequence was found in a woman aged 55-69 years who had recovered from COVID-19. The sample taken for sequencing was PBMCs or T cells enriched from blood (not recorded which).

The chain's CDR3 is CATQTGTGYQPQHF. The CDR3 DNA reads TGTGCCACCCAAACTGGGACAGGGTATCAGCCCCAGCATTTT. The chain is built from TRBV28 and TRBJ1-5; 9 bases map to TRBD1. The CDR3 loop spans 14 amino acids. V gave up 10 bases and J gave up 5 bases; unmatched junction bases: 9. CDR1 is MDHEN, CDR2 SYDVKM, per germline. The full variable domain, its missing parts supplied by reference TRBV28 and TRBJ1-5, is DVKVTQSSRYLVKRTGEKVFLECVQDMDHENMFWYRQDPGLGLRLIYFSYDVKMKEKGDIPEGYSVSREKKERFSLILESASTNQTSMYLCATQTGTGYQPQHFGDGTRLSIL.